The rows below give T cell receptor beta chains drawn from one sample of a study of cytomegalovirus exposure and HLA in healthy donors. Only in-frame clones appear in the TCRdb table, and some are missing; sequencing was by immunoSEQ multiplex PCR. This table holds 100,000 or so clones, 76% found once. The sequenced sample was PBMCs. The receptors stem from a man in his forties in good health and CMV-seropositive. Both conserved end residues are part of each CDR3. The D gene is left open where the match is weak. The size field is filled for only some rows; it gives once, few, many or a size class.

clone size	V gene	J gene	D gene	CDR3 protein	CDR3 DNA
.	TRBV2	TRBJ1-1	TRBD1	CASSEGDSVLNTEAFF	TGTGCCAGCAGTGAAGGGGACAGCGTACTGAACACTGAAGCTTTCTTT
few	TRBV9	TRBJ1-5	.	CASSVSSGGNQPQHF	TGTGCCAGCAGCGTAAGTTCAGGGGGCAATCAGCCCCAGCATTTT
.	TRBV9	TRBJ2-5	TRBD1	CASSVVTGPQETQYF	TGTGCCAGCAGCGTAGTGACAGGGCCCCAAGAGACCCAGTACTTC
.	TRBV7-3	TRBJ1-1	.	CASSLSRGTEAFF	TGTGCCAGCAGCTTGAGTCGGGGGACTGAAGCTTTCTTT
.	TRBV5-8	TRBJ1-1	TRBD1	CASSFRGRGDTEAFF	TGTGCCAGCAGCTTTAGGGGCAGGGGGGATACTGAAGCTTTCTTT
.	TRBV10-3	TRBJ2-5	.	CAISESLASKETQYF	TGTGCCATCAGTGAGTCTCTGGCTTCCAAAGAGACCCAGTACTTC
.	TRBV10-3	TRBJ1-2	.	CAISDKGSGYGYTF	TGTGCCATCAGTGATAAGGGGTCAGGCTATGGCTACACCTTC
.	TRBV15	TRBJ1-6	.	CATSRDQTGNSPLHF	TGTGCCACCAGCAGAGATCAGACGGGTAATTCACCCCTCCACTTT
.	TRBV7-2	TRBJ1-2	.	CASSLEEGYGYTF	TGTGCCAGCAGCTTAGAGGAGGGCTATGGCTACACCTTC
.	TRBV13	TRBJ2-2	.	CASSSRVSRSTGELFF	TGTGCCAGCAGCTCACGGGTCAGCCGGAGCACCGGGGAGCTGTTTTTT
.	TRBV5-4	TRBJ2-5	TRBD1	CASSFPGTAYEQYF	TGTGCCAGCAGCTTCCCTGGGACAGCGTATGAGCAGTACTTC
.	TRBV30	TRBJ1-4	TRBD1	CAGDRGDMANEKLFF	TGTGCCGGGGACAGGGGGGATATGGCTAATGAAAAACTGTTTTTT
.	TRBV28	TRBJ2-7	.	CASSSSAGPREDF	TGTGCCAGCAGTTCCTCGGCGGGACCGCGAGAGGACTTC
.	TRBV9	TRBJ2-2	TRBD2	CASSVYKRERNTGELFF	TGTGCCAGCAGCGTATACAAGCGGGAGCGTAACACCGGGGAGCTGTTTTTT
.	TRBV6-6	TRBJ2-3	.	CASRSGGADTQYF	TGTGCCAGCAGAAGTGGAGGGGCAGATACGCAGTATTTT
.	TRBV12-5	TRBJ2-1	TRBD1	CASGTGTATNDEQFF	TGTGCTAGTGGTACCGGGACAGCTACTAACGATGAGCAGTTCTTC
.	TRBV7-9	TRBJ2-2	.	CASSAPKLVVAGELFF	TGTGCCAGCAGCGCCCCAAAACTGGTGGTCGCCGGGGAGCTGTTTTTT
few	TRBV6-5	TRBJ2-7	TRBD2	CASTPTSGRIVF	TGTGCCAGCACCCCGACTAGCGGGAGGATAGTCTTC
once	TRBV7-9	TRBJ2-7	.	CASSKSGYEQYF	TGTGCCAGCAGCAAATCGGGCTACGAGCAGTACTTC
.	TRBV29-1	TRBJ2-1	.	CSVSTAYNEQFF	TGCAGCGTATCGACAGCCTACAATGAGCAGTTCTTC
.	TRBV14	TRBJ1-3	.	CASSQEGWAGPGNTIYF	TGTGCCAGCAGCCAAGAAGGGTGGGCAGGGCCTGGAAACACCATATATTTT
.	TRBV2	TRBJ1-1	.	CASLGERRNTEAFF	TGTGCCAGCTTAGGGGAAAGGAGGAACACTGAAGCTTTCTTT
.	TRBV2	TRBJ1-1	TRBD1	CASSERTGRENTEAFF	TGTGCCAGCAGTGAGAGGACAGGGAGGGAGAACACTGAAGCTTTCTTT
.	TRBV28	TRBJ2-7	TRBD2	CASSLSGSGGSYEQYF	TGTGCCAGCAGTTTAAGTGGTAGCGGGGGGTCCTACGAGCAGTACTTC
.	TRBV7-2	TRBJ1-4	.	CASSLAGMGRDEKLFF	TGTGCCAGCAGCTTAGCGGGAATGGGGAGGGACGAAAAACTGTTTTTT
.	TRBV12-5	TRBJ2-2	.	CASGLVHRVVYGELFF	TGTGCTAGTGGTTTGGTACACAGGGTTGTTTACGGGGAGCTGTTTTTT
few	TRBV2	TRBJ2-6	TRBD1	CASLEGQGLRRGANGLTF	TGTGCCAGCTTGGAGGGACAGGGATTGCGGCGCGGGGCCAACGGCCTGACTTTC
.	TRBV10-3	TRBJ2-7	TRBD1	CAISPRQGSHEQYF	TGTGCCATCAGTCCCCGACAGGGTTCCCACGAGCAGTACTTC
.	TRBV13	TRBJ2-2	TRBD1	CASSPGTGGAGGELFF	TGTGCCAGCAGTCCTGGGACAGGGGGCGCAGGCGGGGAGCTGTTTTTT
.	TRBV6-4	TRBJ2-1	TRBD1	CASSHGTGLGHEQFF	TGTGCCAGCAGCCACGGGACAGGGTTAGGGCATGAGCAGTTCTTC
.	TRBV5-4	TRBJ2-5	TRBD2	CASSLGELGREYQETQYF	TGTGCCAGCAGCTTGGGGGAGTTGGGGAGGGAGTACCAAGAGACCCAGTACTTC
.	TRBV7-8	TRBJ2-2	TRBD2	CASSARTSGRNTGELFF	TGTGCCAGCAGCGCCAGGACTAGCGGGAGGAACACCGGGGAGCTGTTTTTT
.	TRBV7-2	TRBJ2-1	TRBD2	CASSGRPGLAGLDEQFF	TGTGCCAGCAGCGGTCGTCCGGGACTAGCGGGGTTAGATGAGCAGTTCTTC
.	TRBV29-1	TRBJ1-4	.	CSVLATNEKLFF	TGCAGCGTACTTGCAACTAATGAAAAACTGTTTTTT
.	TRBV5-8	TRBJ1-5	.	CASSFSEAFNQPQHF	TGTGCCAGCAGCTTTAGTGAAGCCTTCAATCAGCCCCAGCATTTT
few	TRBV30	TRBJ1-1	.	CAWSTLDRVNTEAFF	TGTGCCTGGAGTACGCTAGATCGGGTTAACACTGAAGCTTTCTTT
.	TRBV5-4	TRBJ2-3	TRBD2	CASSGETSGGALSTDTQYF	TGTGCCAGCAGCGGGGAAACTAGCGGGGGGGCTTTAAGCACAGATACGCAGTATTTT
.	TRBV9	TRBJ1-2	TRBD1	CASSVQQGGYGYTF	TGTGCCAGCAGCGTGCAACAGGGGGGCTATGGCTACACCTTC
few	TRBV11-2	TRBJ1-2	TRBD1	CASSSGQGYGYTF	TGTGCCAGCAGCTCGGGACAGGGCTATGGCTACACCTTC
.	TRBV6-6	TRBJ2-3	.	CASSYQGTSTDTQYF	TGTGCCAGCAGTTACCAGGGAACTAGCACAGATACGCAGTATTTT
once	TRBV4-1	TRBJ1-5	TRBD1	CASSQDGQGNQPQHF	TGCGCCAGCAGCCAAGATGGACAGGGGAATCAGCCCCAGCATTTT
.	TRBV7-3	TRBJ2-5	.	CASSLEGRTREETQYF	TGTGCCAGCAGCTTAGAGGGGAGGACGAGGGAAGAGACCCAGTACTTC
.	TRBV7-2	TRBJ2-7	TRBD1	CASSPDRVRFEQYF	TGTGCCAGCAGCCCGGACAGGGTGCGTTTCGAGCAGTACTTC
.	TRBV2	TRBJ1-1	.	CASRTGNTEAFF	TGTGCCAGCAGGACAGGGAACACTGAAGCTTTCTTT
.	TRBV7-2	TRBJ2-5	TRBD2	CASSFRGPGGAGEETQYF	TGTGCCAGCAGCTTCCGTGGCCCCGGGGGGGCGGGAGAAGAGACCCAGTACTTC